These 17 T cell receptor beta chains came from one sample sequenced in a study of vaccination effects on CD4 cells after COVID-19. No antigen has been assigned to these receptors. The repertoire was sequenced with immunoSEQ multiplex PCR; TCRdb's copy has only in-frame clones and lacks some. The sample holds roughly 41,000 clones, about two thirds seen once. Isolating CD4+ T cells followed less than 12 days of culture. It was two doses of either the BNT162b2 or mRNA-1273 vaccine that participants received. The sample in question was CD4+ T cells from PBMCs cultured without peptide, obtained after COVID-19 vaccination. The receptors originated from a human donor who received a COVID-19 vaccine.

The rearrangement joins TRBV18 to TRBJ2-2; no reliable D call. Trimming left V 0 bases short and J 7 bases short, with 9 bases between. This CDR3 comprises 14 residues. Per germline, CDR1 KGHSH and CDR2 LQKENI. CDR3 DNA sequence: TGTGCCAGCTCACCACCGCGAGGCGGCGGGGAGCTGTTTTTT. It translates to CASSPPRGGGELFF.

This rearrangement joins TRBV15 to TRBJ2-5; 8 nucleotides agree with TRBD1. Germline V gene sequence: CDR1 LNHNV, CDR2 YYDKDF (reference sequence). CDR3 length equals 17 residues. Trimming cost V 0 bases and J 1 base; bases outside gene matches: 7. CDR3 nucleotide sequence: TGTGCCACCAGCAGAGATGTAGGACAGGGTTCCCAAGAGACCCAGTACTTC. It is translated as CATSRDVGQGSQETQYF. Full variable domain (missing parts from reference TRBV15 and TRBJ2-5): DAMVIQNPRYQVTQFGKPVTLSCSQTLNHNVMYWYQQKSSQAPKLLFHYYDKDFNNEADTPDNFQSRRPNTSFCFLDIRSPGLGDTAMYLCATSRDVGQGSQETQYFGPGTRLLVL.

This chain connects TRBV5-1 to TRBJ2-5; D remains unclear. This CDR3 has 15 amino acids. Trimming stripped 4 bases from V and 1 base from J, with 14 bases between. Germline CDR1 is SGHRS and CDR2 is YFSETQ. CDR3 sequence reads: CASSGAGPTQETQYF. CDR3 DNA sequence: TGCGCCAGCAGCGGAGCTGGACCCACCCAAGAGACCCAGTACTTC.

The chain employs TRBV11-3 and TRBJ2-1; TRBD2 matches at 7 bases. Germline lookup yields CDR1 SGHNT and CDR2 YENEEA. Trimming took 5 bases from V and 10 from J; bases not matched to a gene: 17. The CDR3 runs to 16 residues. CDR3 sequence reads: CASSGLDGRGSWEQFF. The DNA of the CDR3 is TGTGCCAGCAGCGGACTAGACGGGAGAGGGTCTTGGGAGCAGTTCTTC. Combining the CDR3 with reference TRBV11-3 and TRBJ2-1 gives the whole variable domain EAGVVQSPRYKIIEKKQPVAFWCNPISGHNTLYWYLQNLGQGPELLIRYENEEAVDDSQLPKDRFSAERLKGVDSTLKIQPAELGDSAVYLCASSGLDGRGSWEQFFGPGTRLTVL.

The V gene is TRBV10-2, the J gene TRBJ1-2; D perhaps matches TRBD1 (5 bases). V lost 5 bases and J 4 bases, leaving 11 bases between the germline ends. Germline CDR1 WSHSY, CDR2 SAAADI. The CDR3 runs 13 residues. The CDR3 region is CASSQGLGYGYTF. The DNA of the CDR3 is TGCGCCAGCAGTCAGGGCCTGGGCTATGGCTACACCTTC.

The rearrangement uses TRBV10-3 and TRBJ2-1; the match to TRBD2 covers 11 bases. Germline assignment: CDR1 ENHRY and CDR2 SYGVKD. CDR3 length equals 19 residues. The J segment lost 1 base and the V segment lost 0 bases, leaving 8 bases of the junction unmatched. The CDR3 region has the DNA TGTGCCATCAGTGAGTCGGAGCTAGCGGGAGGAGGGTCCTACAATGAGCAGTTCTTC. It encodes CAISESELAGGGSYNEQFF.

The CDR3 DNA reads as TGTGCCAGCAGCCGCGGACAGGGTGATCAGCCCCAGCATTTT. Its translation: CASSRGQGDQPQHF. The rearrangement links TRBV3-1 (or the pseudogene TRBV3-2) to TRBJ1-5; TRBD1 matches 8 bases. Unmatched junction bases numbered 4, after V lost 4 bases and J lost 5 bases. CDR1 and CDR2 from the germline V gene are LGHDT and YNNKEL (reference sequence). This CDR3 is 14 amino acids long.

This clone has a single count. The CDR3 DNA sequence: TGTGCCAGCAGCGCAGGGGTGGCTGCTGGAAACACCATATATTTT. Protein: CASSAGVAAGNTIYF. The genes are TRBV9 and TRBJ1-3, with D perhaps matching TRBD1 (6 bases). CDR1 is SGDLS and CDR2 is YYNGEE in the germline V gene. V lost 3 bases and J lost 2, with 12 bases in between. This CDR3 spans 15 amino acids.

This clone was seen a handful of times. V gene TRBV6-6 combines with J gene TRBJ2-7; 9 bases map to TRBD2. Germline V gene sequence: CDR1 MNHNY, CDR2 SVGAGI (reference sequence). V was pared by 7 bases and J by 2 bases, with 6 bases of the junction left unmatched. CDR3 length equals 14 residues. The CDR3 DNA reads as TGTGCCAGCAACCCTAGCGGGGCCCCCTACGAGCAGTACTTC. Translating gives CASNPSGAPYEQYF.

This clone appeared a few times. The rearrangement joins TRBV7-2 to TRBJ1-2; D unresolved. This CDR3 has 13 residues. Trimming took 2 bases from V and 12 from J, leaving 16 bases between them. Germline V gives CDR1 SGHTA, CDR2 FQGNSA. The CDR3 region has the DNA TGTGCCAGCAGCTTACACCTGGGGAGCACCCACACCTTC. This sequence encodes CASSLHLGSTHTF.

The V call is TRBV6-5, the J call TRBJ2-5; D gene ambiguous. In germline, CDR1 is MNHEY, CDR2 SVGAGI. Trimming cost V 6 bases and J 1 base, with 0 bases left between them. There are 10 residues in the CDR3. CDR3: CASSQETQYF. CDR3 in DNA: TGTGCCAGCAGCCAAGAGACCCAGTACTTC.

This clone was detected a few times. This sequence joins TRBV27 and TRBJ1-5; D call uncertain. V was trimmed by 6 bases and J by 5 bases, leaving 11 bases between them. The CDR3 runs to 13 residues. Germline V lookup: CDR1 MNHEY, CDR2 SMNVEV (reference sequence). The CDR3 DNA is TGTGCCAGCAGCCTAACCACTGATCAGCCCCAGCATTTT. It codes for CASSLTTDQPQHF.

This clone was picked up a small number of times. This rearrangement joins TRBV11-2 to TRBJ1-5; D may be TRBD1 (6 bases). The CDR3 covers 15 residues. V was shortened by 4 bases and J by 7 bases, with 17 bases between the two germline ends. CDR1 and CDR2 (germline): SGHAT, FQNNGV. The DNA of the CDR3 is TGTGCCAGCAGCTCCTCCAGGGGTGAGGAGCAGCCCCAGCATTTT. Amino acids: CASSSSRGEEQPQHF.

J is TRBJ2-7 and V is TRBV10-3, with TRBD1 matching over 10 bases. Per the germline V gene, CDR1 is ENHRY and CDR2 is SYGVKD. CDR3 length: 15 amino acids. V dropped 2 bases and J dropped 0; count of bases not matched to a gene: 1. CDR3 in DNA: TGTGCCATCAGTGAGGGACAGGGGGTCTCCTACGAGCAGTACTTC. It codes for CAISEGQGVSYEQYF.

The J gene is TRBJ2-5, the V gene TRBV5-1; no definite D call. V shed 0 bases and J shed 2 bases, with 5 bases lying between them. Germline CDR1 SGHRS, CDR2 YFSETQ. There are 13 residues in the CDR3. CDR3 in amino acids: CASSLARQETQYF. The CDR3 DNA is TGCGCCAGCAGCTTGGCCAGGCAAGAGACCCAGTACTTC.

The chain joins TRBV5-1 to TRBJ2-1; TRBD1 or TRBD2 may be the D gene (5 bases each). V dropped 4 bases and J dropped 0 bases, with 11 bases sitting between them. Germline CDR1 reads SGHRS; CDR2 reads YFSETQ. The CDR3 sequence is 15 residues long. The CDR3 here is CASSPGPNSYNEQFF. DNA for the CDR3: TGCGCCAGCAGCCCGGGACCGAACTCCTACAATGAGCAGTTCTTC.

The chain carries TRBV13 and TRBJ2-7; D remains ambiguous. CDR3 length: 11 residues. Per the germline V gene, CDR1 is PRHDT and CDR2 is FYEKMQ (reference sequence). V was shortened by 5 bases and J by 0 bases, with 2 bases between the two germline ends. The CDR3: CASSLSYEQYF. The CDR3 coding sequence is TGTGCCAGCAGCCTCTCCTACGAGCAGTACTTC.